These 20 T cell receptor beta chains were sequenced from one sample in a study of T cell repertoires in cytomegalovirus infection. One entry per CDR3 protein, called by TCRdb with MiXCR from the reads. The table shows about 100,000 distinct CDR3 sequences, with more than 20% occurring only once. Sequencing input: CD8+ T cells from PBMCs. Receptors originate from a human donor in good health (CMV status not recorded). Some clones in this sample may be carry-over from other donors' samples.

This clonotype was observed many times. The chain links TRBV7-2 to TRBJ2-7; tentative D call: TRBD2 (5 bases). Germline V gives CDR1 SGHTA, CDR2 FQGNSA. The CDR3 length is 11 residues. With 1 base removed from V and 7 bases from J, the gap between germline ends came to 5 bases. CDR3 in amino acids: CASSLGREQYF. Here the CDR3 DNA reads TGTGCCAGCAGCTTAGGGAGGGAGCAGTACTTC. Variable domain in full (rest from reference TRBV7-2 and TRBJ2-7): GAGVSQSPSNKVTEKGKDVELRCDPISGHTALYWYRQSLGQGLEFLIYFQGNSAPDKSGLPSDRFSAERTGGSVSTLTIQRTQQEDSAVYLCASSLGREQYFGPGTRLTVT.

This clonotype was seen at least ten times. The rearrangement uses TRBV7-2 and TRBJ2-3, with TRBD1 matching 8 bases. Germline CDR1 is SGHTA and CDR2 is FQGNSA. V was pared by 0 bases and J by 2 bases, with 7 bases of the junction left unmatched. This CDR3 is built from 17 residues. Here the CDR3 reads CASSLARNRGNTDTQYF. DNA of the CDR3: TGTGCCAGCAGCTTAGCCCGCAACAGGGGGAACACAGATACGCAGTATTTT.

V and J are TRBV5-4 and TRBJ2-1, with 7 bases matching TRBD2. Trimming cost V 3 bases and J 3 bases; bases outside gene matches: 6. Germline CDR1 and CDR2: SGHNT and YYREEE (reference sequence). This CDR3 is built from 15 residues. The CDR3 loop reads CASSSLAEIYNEQFF. The CDR3 coding sequence is TGTGCCAGCAGCTCGCTAGCGGAAATCTACAATGAGCAGTTCTTC.

V and J are TRBV19 and TRBJ1-2, with 10 nucleotides matching TRBD1. Per germline, CDR1 LNHDA and CDR2 SQIVND (reference sequence). The CDR3 has 16 residues. The V gene end was trimmed by 3 bases and the J gene end by 5 bases; junction bases not matched to a gene: 9. In DNA form, the CDR3 reads TGTGCCAGTAGTATGCGACAGGGGGCGGTTGGGTATGGCTACACCTTC. Protein: CASSMRQGAVGYGYTF.

The chain joins TRBV20-1 to TRBJ2-5; 7 bases are shared with TRBD2. The CDR3 consists of 13 residues. V shed 6 bases, J shed 2 bases, and the junction held 6 bases outside the gene matches. Per germline, CDR1 DFQATT and CDR2 SNEGSKA (reference sequence). The chain's CDR3 is CSALGGVQETQYF. CDR3 DNA: TGCAGTGCCCTGGGGGGGGTGCAAGAGACCCAGTACTTC.

CDR3 amino acids: CASTPTGTHEQYF. In DNA, the CDR3 is TGTGCCAGCACTCCAACAGGGACCCACGAGCAGTACTTC. The chain recombines TRBV27 with TRBJ2-7; possible D gene TRBD1, 6 bases. Trimming removed 7 bases at V and 5 bases at J, with 15 bases between. The CDR3 is 13 amino acids. The germline gives CDR1 MNHEY, CDR2 SMNVEV (reference sequence).

This clonotype was counted ten times or more. The chain links TRBV7-8 to TRBJ2-1; D is possibly TRBD2 (6 bases). V dropped 2 bases and J dropped 0 bases, with 8 bases sitting between them. In germline, CDR1 is SGHVS, CDR2 FQNEAQ. The length of the CDR3 is 15 residues. CDR3 residues: CASSLLASSYNEQFF. As DNA, the CDR3 is TGTGCCAGCAGCTTACTAGCGAGCTCCTACAATGAGCAGTTCTTC.

The chain couples TRBV18 to TRBJ1-6; D not certain. V was trimmed by 1 base and J by 7 bases, leaving 5 bases between them. CDR3 size: 13 residues. CDR1 and CDR2 from the germline V gene are KGHSH and LQKENI. CDR3 sequence: CASSPRPNSPLHF. In DNA, the CDR3 is TGTGCCAGCTCACCACGGCCGAATTCACCCCTCCACTTT.

The V call is TRBV6-2 or TRBV6-3, the J call TRBJ1-4, with D tentatively TRBD1 (6 bases). Germline V gives CDR1 MNHEY, CDR2 SVGEGT. The length of the CDR3 is 15 residues. Trimming took off 6 bases at V and 8 bases at J, with 19 bases between the two ends. This CDR3 is CASSDGTPGEEKLFF. CDR3 coding DNA: TGTGCCAGCAGCGACGGGACACCGGGGGAGGAAAAACTGTTTTTT.

This clonotype was found a few times. The chain has TRBV29-1 and TRBJ2-3; 10 bases are a match to TRBD2. The CDR3 has 16 amino acids. After removal of 1 base from V and 0 bases from J, the junction contained 4 bases not matched to a gene. The germline V gene has CDR1 SQVTM and CDR2 ANQGSEA. This chain's CDR3 is CSVEASLAGSTDTQYF. The CDR3 DNA is TGCAGCGTTGAAGCTTCACTAGCGGGGAGCACAGATACGCAGTATTTT.

A few counts support this clonotype. The chain is built from TRBV7-2 and TRBJ2-2, with D tentatively TRBD1 (5 bases). Trimming removed 1 base at V and 6 bases at J, with 6 bases between. The CDR3 is 13 amino acids. In germline, CDR1 is SGHTA, CDR2 FQGNSA. The CDR3 DNA reads TGTGCCAGCAGCTTAGTGGGGCCCGGGGAGCTGTTTTTT. Translation: CASSLVGPGELFF.

This clonotype came up a few times. V and J are TRBV6-2 or TRBV6-3 and TRBJ2-1; the D is unclear. Germline CDR1 is MNHEY and CDR2 is SVGEGT. V shed 4 bases and J shed 9 bases, with 7 bases lying between them. The CDR3 has 11 amino acids. CDR3 protein: CASSSDFEQFF. CDR3 bases: TGTGCCAGCAGTTCTGACTTTGAGCAGTTCTTC.

This clonotype was recorded many times. J is TRBJ2-1 and V is TRBV12-3 or TRBV12-4; D call uncertain. The CDR3 consists of 16 residues. With 3 bases removed from V and 6 bases from J, the gap between germline ends came to 18 bases. The CDR3 nucleotides read TGTGCCAGCAGTTTTTTCTCGCAGGACCCGGGCAATGAGCAGTTCTTC. Its translation: CASSFFSQDPGNEQFF.

This clonotype was recorded a few times. The chain joins TRBV11-2 to TRBJ1-1; tentative D call: TRBD1 (5 bases). CDR1 SGHAT and CDR2 FQNNGV come from the germline V gene. This CDR3 comprises 16 residues. Trimming left V 7 bases short and J 5 bases short, with 23 bases between. The CDR3 DNA follows: TGTGCCAGCACCTCTTCGACGGGACCTCCCGGAACTGAAGCTTTCTTT. The encoded protein is CASTSSTGPPGTEAFF.

This chain joins TRBV24-1 and TRBJ2-1, with a weak D call TRBD1 (5 bases). V was shortened by 1 base and J by 5 bases, with 8 bases between the two germline ends. The CDR3 has 14 residues. Germline V gene lookup returns CDR1 KGHDR and CDR2 SFDVKD. The CDR3: CATSDFAGNNEQFF. For the CDR3, the DNA is TGTGCCACCAGTGATTTTGCAGGGAACAATGAGCAGTTCTTC.

Of note for this clonotype: An end of the junction differs from the germline gene, which may be a read error. The chain employs TRBV2 and TRBJ2-7; 9 bases are a match to TRBD1. There are 16 residues in the CDR3. Per germline, CDR1 SNHLY and CDR2 FYNNEI. In DNA form, the CDR3 reads TGTGCCAGCAGTGAACCGGGACAGGGTAACTCCTACGAGCACTACTTC. Translating it yields CASSEPGQGNSYEHYF.

This clonotype has a handful of counts. The V call is TRBV25-1, the J call TRBJ1-1, with D uncertain. The germline gives CDR1 MGHDK, CDR2 SYGVNS. Trimming removed 1 base at V and 0 bases at J, with 9 bases between. The CDR3 loop spans 15 amino acids. CDR3: CASSESGLLNTEAFF. For the CDR3, the DNA is TGTGCCAGCAGTGAATCGGGCCTCCTGAACACTGAAGCTTTCTTT. Full variable domain (missing parts from reference TRBV25-1 and TRBJ1-1): EADIYQTPRYLVIGTGKKITLECSQTMGHDKMYWYQQDPGMELHLIHYSYGVNSTEKGDLSSESTVSRIRTEHFPLTLESARPSHTSQYLCASSESGLLNTEAFFGQGTRLTVV.

This chain joins TRBV7-2 and TRBJ1-6; D is undetermined. Germline-derived CDR1 and CDR2 are SGHTA and FQGNSA. V shed 5 bases and J shed 7 bases, with 15 bases lying between them. The CDR3 extends over 15 amino acids. The CDR3 protein is CASSQFAGENSPLHF. CDR3 nucleotides: TGTGCCAGCAGCCAGTTCGCCGGGGAAAATTCACCCCTCCACTTT.

This clonotype was seen once. The chain recombines TRBV2 with TRBJ2-1; 10 nucleotides align to TRBD2. Germline V gives CDR1 SNHLY, CDR2 FYNNEI. The CDR3 sequence is 15 residues long. Germline trimming cut 3 bases from V and 2 bases from J; bases unmatched to any gene: 1. CDR3 in DNA: TGTGCCAGCAGTGACGGGACTAGCGCCTACAATGAGCAGTTCTTC. This sequence encodes CASSDGTSAYNEQFF.

CDR3 sequence: CASKGVITGTDTQYF. The DNA for the CDR3 is TGTGCCAGCAAGGGCGTGATAACTGGCACAGATACGCAGTATTTT. The chain combines TRBV6-2 or TRBV6-3 with TRBJ2-3; D remains unclear. Germline loops: CDR1 MNHEY, CDR2 SVGEGT. Trimming stripped 7 bases from V and 1 base from J, with 15 bases between. The CDR3 consists of 15 residues.